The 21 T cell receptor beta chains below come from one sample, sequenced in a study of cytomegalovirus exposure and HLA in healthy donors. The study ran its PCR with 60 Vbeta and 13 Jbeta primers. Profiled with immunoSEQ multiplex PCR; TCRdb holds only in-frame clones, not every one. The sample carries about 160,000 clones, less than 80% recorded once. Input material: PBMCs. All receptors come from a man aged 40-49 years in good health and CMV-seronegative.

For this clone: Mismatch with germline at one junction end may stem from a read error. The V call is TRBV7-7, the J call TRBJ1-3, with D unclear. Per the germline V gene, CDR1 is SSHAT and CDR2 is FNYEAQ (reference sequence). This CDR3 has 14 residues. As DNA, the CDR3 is TGTGCTAGCAGCTTAGAGGCGGGCGGAAACACCATATATTTT. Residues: CASSLEAGGNTIYF.

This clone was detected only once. The CDR3 nucleotides are TGCGCCAGCAGCGGCGGGAACACTGAAGCTTTCTTT. This translates into CASSGGNTEAFF. This chain joins TRBV4-1 and TRBJ1-1; no clear D gene. The germline V gene has CDR1 MGHRA and CDR2 YSYEKL. The CDR3 consists of 12 residues. V shed 5 bases and J shed 1 base, with 5 bases lying between them.

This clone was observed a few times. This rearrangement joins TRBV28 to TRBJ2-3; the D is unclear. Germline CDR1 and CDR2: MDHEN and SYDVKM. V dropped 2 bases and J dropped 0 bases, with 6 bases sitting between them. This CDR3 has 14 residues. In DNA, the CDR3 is TGTGCCAGCAGTTTAGTAGTTAGCACAGATACGCAGTATTTT. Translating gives CASSLVVSTDTQYF.

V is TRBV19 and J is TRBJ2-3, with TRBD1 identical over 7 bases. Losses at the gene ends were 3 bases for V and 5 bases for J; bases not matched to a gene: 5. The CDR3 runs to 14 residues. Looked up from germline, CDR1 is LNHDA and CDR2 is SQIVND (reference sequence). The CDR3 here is CASSIGAGGDTQYF. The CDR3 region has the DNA TGTGCCAGTAGTATTGGGGCAGGGGGAGATACGCAGTATTTT.

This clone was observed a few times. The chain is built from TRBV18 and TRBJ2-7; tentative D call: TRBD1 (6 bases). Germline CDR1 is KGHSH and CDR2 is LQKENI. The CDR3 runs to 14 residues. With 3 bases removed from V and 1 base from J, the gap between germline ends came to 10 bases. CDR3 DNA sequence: TGTGCCAGCTCACCCCCTGGACAGTCCTACGAGCAGTACTTC. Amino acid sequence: CASSPPGQSYEQYF.

CDR3 coding DNA: TGTGCCAGCAGTCAATTCGGTAGCTCCTACAATGAGCAGTTCTTC. It codes for CASSQFGSSYNEQFF. The V gene is TRBV5-6, the J gene TRBJ2-1; unclear D gene. The CDR3 is 15 amino acids. Trimming removed 5 bases at V and 0 bases at J, with 12 bases between. Germline values: CDR1 SGHDT, CDR2 YYEEEE. Full variable domain (missing parts from reference TRBV5-6 and TRBJ2-1): DAGVTQSPTHLIKTRGQQVTLRCSPKSGHDTVSWYQQALGQGPQFIFQYYEEEERQRGNFPDRFSGHQFPNYSSELNVNALLLGDSALYLCASSQFGSSYNEQFFGPGTRLTVL.

The CDR3 spells CASSERGGPGTGANQPQHF. CDR3 nucleotide sequence: TGTGCCAGCAGTGAACGGGGAGGGCCCGGGACAGGGGCCAATCAGCCCCAGCATTTT. The V and J genes are TRBV2 and TRBJ1-5, with 10 bases matching TRBD1. CDR3 length: 19 amino acids. V lost 2 bases and J lost 3; bases outside the gene matches: 13. Germline loops: CDR1 SNHLY, CDR2 FYNNEI.

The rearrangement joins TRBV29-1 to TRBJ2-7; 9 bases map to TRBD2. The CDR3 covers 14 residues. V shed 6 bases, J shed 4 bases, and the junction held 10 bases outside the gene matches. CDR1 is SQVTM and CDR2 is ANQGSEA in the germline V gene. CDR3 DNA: TGCAGCGTCCCGGGCGCTAGCGGGACTTACGAGCAGTACTTC. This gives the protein CSVPGASGTYEQYF.

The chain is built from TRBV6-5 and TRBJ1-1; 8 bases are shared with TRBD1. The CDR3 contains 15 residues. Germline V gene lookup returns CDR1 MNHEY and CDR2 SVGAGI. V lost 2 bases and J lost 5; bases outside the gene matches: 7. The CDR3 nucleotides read TGTGCCAGCAGTTACAGAACGGGACAGGTTACTGAAGCTTTCTTT. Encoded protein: CASSYRTGQVTEAFF.

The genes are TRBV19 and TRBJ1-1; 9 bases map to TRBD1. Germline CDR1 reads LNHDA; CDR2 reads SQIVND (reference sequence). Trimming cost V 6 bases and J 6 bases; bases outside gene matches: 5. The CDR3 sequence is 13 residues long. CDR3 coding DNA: TGTGCCAGTAGGGGGGACAGGGCAGCTGAAGCTTTCTTT. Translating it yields CASRGDRAAEAFF.

The CDR3 nucleotides are TGTGCCTGGAGTGGGGGCGTCCAGGTTGAAAAACTGTTTTTT. Its protein is CAWSGGVQVEKLFF. The chain combines TRBV30 with TRBJ1-4; D possibly corresponds to TRBD1 (5 bases). V was shortened by 1 base and J by 7 bases, with 13 bases between the two germline ends. CDR1 is GTSNPN, CDR2 SVGIG, per germline (reference sequence). The CDR3 is 14 residues long.

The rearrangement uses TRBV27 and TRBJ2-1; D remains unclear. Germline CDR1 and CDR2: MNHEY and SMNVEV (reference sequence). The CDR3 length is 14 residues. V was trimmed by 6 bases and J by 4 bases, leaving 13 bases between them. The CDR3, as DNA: TGTGCCAGCAGCCTCACGGGTTTATACAATGAGCAGTTCTTC. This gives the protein CASSLTGLYNEQFF.

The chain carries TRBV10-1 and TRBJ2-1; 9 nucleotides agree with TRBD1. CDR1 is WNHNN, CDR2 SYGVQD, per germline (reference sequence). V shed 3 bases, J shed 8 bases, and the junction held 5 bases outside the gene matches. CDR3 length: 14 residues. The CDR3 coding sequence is TGCGCCAGCAGTGATGGGACAGGGACCCATGAGCAGTTCTTC. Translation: CASSDGTGTHEQFF.

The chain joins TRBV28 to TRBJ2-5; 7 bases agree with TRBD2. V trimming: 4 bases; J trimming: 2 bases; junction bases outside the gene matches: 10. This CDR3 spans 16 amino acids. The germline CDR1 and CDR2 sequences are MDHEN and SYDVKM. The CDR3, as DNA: TGTGCCAGCAGTTCCCCGGGGAGCGGGGCGCAAGAGACCCAGTACTTC. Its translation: CASSSPGSGAQETQYF.

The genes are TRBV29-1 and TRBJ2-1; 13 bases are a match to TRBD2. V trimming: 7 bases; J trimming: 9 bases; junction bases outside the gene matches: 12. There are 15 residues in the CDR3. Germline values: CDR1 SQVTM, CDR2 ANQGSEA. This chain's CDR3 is CSASPRTSGGSEQFF. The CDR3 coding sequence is TGCAGCGCTTCGCCCCGGACTAGCGGGGGAAGTGAGCAGTTCTTC.

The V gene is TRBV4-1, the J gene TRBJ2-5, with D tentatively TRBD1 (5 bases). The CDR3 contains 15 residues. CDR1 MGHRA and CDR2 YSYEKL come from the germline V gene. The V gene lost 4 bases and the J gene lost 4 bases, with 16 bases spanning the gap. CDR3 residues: CASSPRQGYLETQYF. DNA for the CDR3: TGCGCCAGCAGCCCCCGTCAGGGATATCTAGAGACCCAGTACTTC.

The chain's CDR3 is CASSPGQGAYEQYF. The CDR3 DNA is TGTGCCAGCAGCCCCGGACAGGGGGCGTACGAGCAGTACTTC. The chain combines TRBV5-4 with TRBJ2-7; 11 bases align to TRBD1. CDR1 is SGHNT, CDR2 YYREEE, per germline (reference sequence). This CDR3 comprises 14 residues. J gave up 4 bases and V 4 bases, and 4 bases lay outside the gene matches.

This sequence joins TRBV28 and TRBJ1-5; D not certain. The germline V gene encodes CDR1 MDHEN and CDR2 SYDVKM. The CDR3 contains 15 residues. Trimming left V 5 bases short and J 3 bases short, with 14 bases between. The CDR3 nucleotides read TGTGCCAGCAGTCTCCGGGAACGGAACAATCAGCCCCAGCATTTT. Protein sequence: CASSLRERNNQPQHF. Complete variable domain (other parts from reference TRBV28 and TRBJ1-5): DVKVTQSSRYLVKRTGEKVFLECVQDMDHENMFWYRQDPGLGLRLIYFSYDVKMKEKGDIPEGYSVSREKKERFSLILESASTNQTSMYLCASSLRERNNQPQHFGDGTRLSIL.

As DNA, the CDR3 is TGTGCCAGCAGTAAATCAACAGGGGTCCGCTCACCCCTCCACTTT. Protein: CASSKSTGVRSPLHF. The rearrangement uses TRBV6-5 and TRBJ1-6; 7 bases line up with TRBD1. CDR3 length: 15 residues. The V and J ends lost 5 bases and 10 bases, in that order; junction bases with no gene match: 11. Germline V gene lookup returns CDR1 MNHEY and CDR2 SVGAGI.

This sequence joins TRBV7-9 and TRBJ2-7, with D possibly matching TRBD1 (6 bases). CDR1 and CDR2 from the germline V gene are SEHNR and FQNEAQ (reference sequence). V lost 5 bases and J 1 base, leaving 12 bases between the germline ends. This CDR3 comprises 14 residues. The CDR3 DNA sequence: TGTGCCAGCAGCCCTCGGGACAAATCCTACGAGCAGTACTTC. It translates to CASSPRDKSYEQYF.

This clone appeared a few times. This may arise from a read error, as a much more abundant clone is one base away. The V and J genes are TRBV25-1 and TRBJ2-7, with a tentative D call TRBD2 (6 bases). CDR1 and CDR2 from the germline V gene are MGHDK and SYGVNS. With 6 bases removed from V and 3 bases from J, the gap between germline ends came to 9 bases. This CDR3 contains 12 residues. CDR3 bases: TGTGCCAGCAGGGACGGGGGCTACGAGCAGTACTTC. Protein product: CASRDGGYEQYF.